The 3 T cell receptor beta chains given below trace back to one sample, sequenced in a study of neurological immune-mediated disorders. TCRdb used MiXCR to reprocess the 5' RACE reads, holding one entry per CDR3 protein. The profile covers 50,000 or so distinct CDR3 sequences, with around 3.4% appearing a single time and roughly 5.5% taken by the ten largest. The sequenced sample was PBMCs. The source of these receptors is a man in his forties with multiple sclerosis.

This clonotype was recorded at least ten times. The V gene is TRBV11-1, the J gene TRBJ2-7; 10 bases fit TRBD2. This CDR3 has 16 residues. The junction had 11 bases not matched to a gene; V was cut back by 5 bases and J by 4 bases. Looked up from germline, CDR1 is SGHAT and CDR2 is FQDESV (reference sequence). The CDR3 DNA is TGTGCCAGCAGCGTAACTGCTAGCGGGGGAGTATACGAGCAGTACTTC. Residues: CASSVTASGGVYEQYF.

This clonotype was counted ten times or more. The chain links TRBV7-3 to TRBJ1-1; TRBD1 aligns across 10 bases. Germline CDR1 and CDR2: SGHTA and FQGTGA. The CDR3 covers 16 residues. Trimming removed 2 bases from V and 4 bases from J; junction bases left unmatched: 7. The CDR3 nucleotides read TGTGCCAGCAGCTTATTGGGACAGGGGACGTCCACTGAAGCTTTCTTT. Protein product: CASSLLGQGTSTEAFF. Looking up the rest from reference TRBV7-3 and TRBJ1-1 gives the full variable domain: GAGVSQTPSNKVTEKGKYVELRCDPISGHTALYWYRQSLGQGPEFLIYFQGTGAADDSGLPNDRFFAVRPEGSVSTLKIQRTERGDSAVYLCASSLLGQGTSTEAFFGQGTRLTVV.

This clonotype was found many times. The chain joins TRBV2 to TRBJ2-3; D may be TRBD1 (7 bases). The CDR3 loop spans 15 amino acids. V shed 3 bases and J shed 8 bases, with 18 bases lying between them. Germline V lookup: CDR1 SNHLY, CDR2 FYNNEI. In DNA, the CDR3 is TGTGCCAGCAGTGATCGGAGGGGGCCAGGAGGTACGCAGTATTTT. It translates to CASSDRRGPGGTQYF. Combining the CDR3 with reference TRBV2 and TRBJ2-3 gives the whole variable domain EPEVTQTPSHQVTQMGQEVILRCVPISNHLYFYWYRQILGQKVEFLVSFYNNEISEKSEIFDDQFSVERPDGSNFTLKIRSTKLEDSAMYFCASSDRRGPGGTQYFGPGTRLTVL.